This TCR beta chain was sequenced in a study of blood T cells in healthy people across ages. Staff drew roughly 10 milliliters of peripheral blood from each donor. Overall study findings and caveats: Estimates drawn from one million T cells were deemed to understate diversity.

This clonotype was counted between two and nine times. The antigen is not known. A second PCR, run for roughly 7 to 11 cycles, used a sample-barcoded 5' primer plus a J-beta primer mix. TCRdb re-analysed the 5' RACE reads in MiXCR, keeping a single row per CDR3 protein. Of 1.5 million to 2 million distinct CDR3 sequences listed, about 30% are singletons. This sequence originates from a woman aged 25 to 39 in good health. Sequencing was done on a sample of blood.

For the CDR3, the DNA is TGTGCCAGCAGCTCCGAGACAGTGAACACTGAAGCTTTCTTT. Translating gives CASSSETVNTEAFF. The V and J genes are TRBV7-2 and TRBJ1-1; tentatively, D is TRBD1 (5 bases). CDR1 and CDR2 from the germline V gene are SGHTA and FQGNSA. The CDR3 sequence is 14 residues long. V dropped 4 bases and J dropped 0 bases, with 9 bases sitting between them.